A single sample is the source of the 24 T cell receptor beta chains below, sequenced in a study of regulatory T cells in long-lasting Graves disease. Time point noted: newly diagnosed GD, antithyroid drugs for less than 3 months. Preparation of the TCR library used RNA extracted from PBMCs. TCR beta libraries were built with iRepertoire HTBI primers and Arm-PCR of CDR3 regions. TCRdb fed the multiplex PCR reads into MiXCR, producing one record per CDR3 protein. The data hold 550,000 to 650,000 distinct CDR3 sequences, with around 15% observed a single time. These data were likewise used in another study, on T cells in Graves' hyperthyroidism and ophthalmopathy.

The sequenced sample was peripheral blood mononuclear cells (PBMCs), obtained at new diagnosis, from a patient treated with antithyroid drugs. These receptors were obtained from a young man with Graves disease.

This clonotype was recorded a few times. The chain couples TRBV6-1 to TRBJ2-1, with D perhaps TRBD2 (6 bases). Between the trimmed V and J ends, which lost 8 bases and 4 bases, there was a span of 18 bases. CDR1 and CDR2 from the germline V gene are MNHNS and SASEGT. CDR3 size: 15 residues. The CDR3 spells CASQPGAGFYNEQFF. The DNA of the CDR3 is TGTGCCAGCCAACCCGGGGCGGGATTTTACAATGAGCAGTTCTTC.

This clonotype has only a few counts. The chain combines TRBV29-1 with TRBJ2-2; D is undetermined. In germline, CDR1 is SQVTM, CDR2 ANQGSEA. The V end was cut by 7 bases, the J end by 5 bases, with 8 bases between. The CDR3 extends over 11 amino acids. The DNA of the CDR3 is TGCAGCGGAAAGAATACCGGGGAGCTGTTTTTT. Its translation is CSGKNTGELFF.

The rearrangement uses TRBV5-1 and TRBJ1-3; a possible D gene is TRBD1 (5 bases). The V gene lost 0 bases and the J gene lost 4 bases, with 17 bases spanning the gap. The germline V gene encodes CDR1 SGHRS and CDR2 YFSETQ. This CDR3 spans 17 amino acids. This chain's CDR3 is CASSLAFGGFMGNTIYF. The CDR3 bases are TGCGCCAGCAGCTTGGCCTTTGGGGGATTCATGGGAAACACCATATATTTT.

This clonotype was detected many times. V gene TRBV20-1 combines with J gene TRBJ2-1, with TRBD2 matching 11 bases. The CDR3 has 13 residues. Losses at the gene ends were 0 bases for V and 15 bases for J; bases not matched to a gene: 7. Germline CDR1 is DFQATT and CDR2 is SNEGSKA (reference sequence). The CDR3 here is CSAREALAGVPFF. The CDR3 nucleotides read TGCAGTGCTAGAGAGGCACTAGCGGGAGTCCCGTTCTTC.

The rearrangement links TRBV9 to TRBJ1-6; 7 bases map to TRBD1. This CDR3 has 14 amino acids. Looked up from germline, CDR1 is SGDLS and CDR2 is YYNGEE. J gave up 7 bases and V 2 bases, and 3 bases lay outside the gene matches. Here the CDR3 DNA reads TGTGCCAGCAGCGTGACAGGGAAAAATTCACCCCTCCACTTT. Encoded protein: CASSVTGKNSPLHF.

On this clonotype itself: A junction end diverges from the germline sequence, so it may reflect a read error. The DNA of the CDR3 is TGTGCCAGCAGCCAGGACAGGGTCGACACTGAAGCTTTCTTT. It encodes CASSQDRVDTEAFF. The rearrangement uses TRBV4-1 and TRBJ1-1; 8 bases align to TRBD1. CDR1 MGHRA and CDR2 YSYEKL come from the germline V gene. CDR3 size: 14 residues.

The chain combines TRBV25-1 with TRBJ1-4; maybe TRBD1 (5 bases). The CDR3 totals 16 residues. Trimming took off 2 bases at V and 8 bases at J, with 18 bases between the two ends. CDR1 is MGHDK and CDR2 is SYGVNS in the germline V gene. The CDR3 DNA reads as TGTGCCAGCAGTGAACTGGGACCTCCAGGAGGGGAAAAACTGTTTTTT. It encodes CASSELGPPGGEKLFF.

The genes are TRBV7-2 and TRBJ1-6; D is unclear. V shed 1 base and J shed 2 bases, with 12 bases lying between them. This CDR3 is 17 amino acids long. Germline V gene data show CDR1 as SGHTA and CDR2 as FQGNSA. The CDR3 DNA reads TGTGCCAGCAGCTTAGAAGCGGGAACAACCTATAATTCACCCCTCCACTTT. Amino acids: CASSLEAGTTYNSPLHF.

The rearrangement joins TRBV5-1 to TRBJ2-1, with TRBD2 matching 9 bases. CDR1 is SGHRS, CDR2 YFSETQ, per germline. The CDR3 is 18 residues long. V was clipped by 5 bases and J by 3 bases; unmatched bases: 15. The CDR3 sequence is CASRGNSAGGIGYNEQFF. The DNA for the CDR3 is TGCGCCAGCAGGGGAAACTCGGCGGGAGGGATAGGCTACAATGAGCAGTTCTTC. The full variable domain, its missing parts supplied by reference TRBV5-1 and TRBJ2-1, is KAGVTQTPRYLIKTRGQQVTLSCSPISGHRSVSWYQQTPGQGLQFLFEYFSETQRNKGNFPGRFSGRQFSNSRSEMNVSTLELGDSALYLCASRGNSAGGIGYNEQFFGPGTRLTVL.

The CDR3: CASSLKGQAEAFF. In nucleotides, the CDR3 is TGTGCCAGCAGCTTGAAAGGACAGGCTGAAGCTTTCTTT. V usage is TRBV5-5 and J usage is TRBJ1-1; 7 nucleotides line up with TRBD1. Germline CDR1 and CDR2: SGHKS and YYEKEE (reference sequence). V lost 1 base, J lost 6 bases, and 3 bases stayed unmatched. This CDR3 is built from 13 residues.

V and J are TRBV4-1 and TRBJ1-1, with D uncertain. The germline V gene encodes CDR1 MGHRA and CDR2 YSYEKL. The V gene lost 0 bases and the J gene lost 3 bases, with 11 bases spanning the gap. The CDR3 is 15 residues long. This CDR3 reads CASSQDEAPDTEAFF. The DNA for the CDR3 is TGCGCCAGCAGCCAAGATGAGGCACCTGACACTGAAGCTTTCTTT.

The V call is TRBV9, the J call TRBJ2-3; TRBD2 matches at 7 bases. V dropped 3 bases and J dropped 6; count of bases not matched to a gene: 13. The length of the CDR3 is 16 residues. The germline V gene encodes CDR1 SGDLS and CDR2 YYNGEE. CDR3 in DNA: TGTGCCAGCAGCGGCGGGAGCGTGGGTTACTTTGATACGCAGTATTTT. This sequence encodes CASSGGSVGYFDTQYF.

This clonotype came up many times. The chain's CDR3 is CARGLANEQFF. Here the CDR3 DNA reads TGTGCCCGAGGACTAGCCAATGAGCAGTTCTTC. The chain couples TRBV30 to TRBJ2-1; 8 bases are shared with TRBD2. Per the germline V gene, CDR1 is GTSNPN and CDR2 is SVGIG (reference sequence). The CDR3 length is 11 residues. The junction had 3 bases not matched to a gene; V was cut back by 8 bases and J by 6 bases.

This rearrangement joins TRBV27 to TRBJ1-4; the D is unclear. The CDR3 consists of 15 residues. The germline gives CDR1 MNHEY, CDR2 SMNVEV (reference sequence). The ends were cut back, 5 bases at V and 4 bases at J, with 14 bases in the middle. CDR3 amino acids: CASSLGSGSNEKLFF. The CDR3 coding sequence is TGTGCCAGCAGTCTCGGGTCAGGTAGTAATGAAAAACTGTTTTTT.

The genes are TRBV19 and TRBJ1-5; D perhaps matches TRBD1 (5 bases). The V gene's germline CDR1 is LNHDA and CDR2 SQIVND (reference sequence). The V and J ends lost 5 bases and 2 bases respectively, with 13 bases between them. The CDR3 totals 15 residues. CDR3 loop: CASSGGAWGNQPQHF. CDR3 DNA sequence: TGTGCCAGTAGTGGTGGGGCTTGGGGCAATCAGCCCCAGCATTTT.

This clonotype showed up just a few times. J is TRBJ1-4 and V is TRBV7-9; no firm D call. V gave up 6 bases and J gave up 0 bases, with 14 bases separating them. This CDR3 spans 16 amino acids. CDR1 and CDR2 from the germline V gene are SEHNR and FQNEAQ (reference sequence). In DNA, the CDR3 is TGTGCCAGCAGACCCGTGACGTCCTCAACTAATGAAAAACTGTTTTTT. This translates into CASRPVTSSTNEKLFF. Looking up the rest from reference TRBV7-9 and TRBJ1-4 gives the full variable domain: DTGVSQNPRHKITKRGQNVTFRCDPISEHNRLYWYRQTLGQGPEFLTYFQNEAQLEKSRLLSDRFSAERPKGSFSTLEIQRTEQGDSAMYLCASRPVTSSTNEKLFFGSGTQLSVL.

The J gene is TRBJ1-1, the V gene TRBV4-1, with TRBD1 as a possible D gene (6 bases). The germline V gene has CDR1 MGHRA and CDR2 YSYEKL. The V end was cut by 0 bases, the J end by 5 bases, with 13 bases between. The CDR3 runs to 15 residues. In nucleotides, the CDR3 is TGCGCCAGCAGCCAAGAACAGGGAGTGTATACTGAAGCTTTCTTT. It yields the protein CASSQEQGVYTEAFF.

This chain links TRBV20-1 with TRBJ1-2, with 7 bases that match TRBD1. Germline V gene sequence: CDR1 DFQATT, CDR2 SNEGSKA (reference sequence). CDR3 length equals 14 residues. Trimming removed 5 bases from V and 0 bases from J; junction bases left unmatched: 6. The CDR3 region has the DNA TGCAGTGCTCGTAGACAGGGCTCTAACTATGGCTACACCTTC. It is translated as CSARRQGSNYGYTF.

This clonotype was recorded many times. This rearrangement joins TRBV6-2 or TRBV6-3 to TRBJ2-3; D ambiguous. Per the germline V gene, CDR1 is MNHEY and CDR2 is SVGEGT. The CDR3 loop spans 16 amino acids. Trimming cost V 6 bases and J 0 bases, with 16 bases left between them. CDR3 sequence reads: CASRPLSDASTDTQYF. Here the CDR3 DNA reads TGTGCCAGCAGACCCCTGAGCGATGCAAGCACAGATACGCAGTATTTT.

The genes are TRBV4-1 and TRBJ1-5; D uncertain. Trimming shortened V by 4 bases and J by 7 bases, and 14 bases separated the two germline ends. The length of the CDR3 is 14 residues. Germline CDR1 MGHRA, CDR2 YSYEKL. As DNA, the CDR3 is TGCGCCAGCAGCCCCCCGGGAGGGCACCAGCCCCAGCATTTT. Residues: CASSPPGGHQPQHF.

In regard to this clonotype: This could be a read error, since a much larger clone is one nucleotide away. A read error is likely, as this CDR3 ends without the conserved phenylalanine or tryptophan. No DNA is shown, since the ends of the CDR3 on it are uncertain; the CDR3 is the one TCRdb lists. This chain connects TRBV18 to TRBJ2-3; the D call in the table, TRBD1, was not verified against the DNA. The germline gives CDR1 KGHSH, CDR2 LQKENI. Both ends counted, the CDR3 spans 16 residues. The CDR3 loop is CASSPSGAPSPYEQYL.

The CDR3 sequence is CASSESRNSGSRAETQYF. CDR3 in DNA: TGCGCCAGCAGTGAGTCGAGAAATAGCGGGAGTCGAGCAGAGACCCAGTACTTC. V and J are TRBV10-2 and TRBJ2-5, with TRBD2 matching over 9 bases. Trimming took 0 bases from V and 4 from J; bases not matched to a gene: 12. The germline V gene has CDR1 WSHSY and CDR2 SAAADI. This CDR3 is built from 18 residues.

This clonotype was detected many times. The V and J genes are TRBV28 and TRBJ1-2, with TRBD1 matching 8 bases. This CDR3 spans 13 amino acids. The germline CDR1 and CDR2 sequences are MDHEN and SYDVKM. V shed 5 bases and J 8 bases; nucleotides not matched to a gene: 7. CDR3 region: CASSLQGVGGYTF. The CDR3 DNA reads TGTGCCAGCAGTCTACAGGGGGTGGGCGGCTACACCTTC.

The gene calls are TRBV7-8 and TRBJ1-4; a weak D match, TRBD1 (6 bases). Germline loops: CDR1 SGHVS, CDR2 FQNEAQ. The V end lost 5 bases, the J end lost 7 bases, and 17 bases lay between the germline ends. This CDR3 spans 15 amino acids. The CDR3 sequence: CASSLRQEAREKLFF. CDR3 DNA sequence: TGTGCCAGCAGCCTCAGACAGGAAGCGCGTGAAAAACTGTTTTTT.